The 10 T cell receptor beta chains reported below all come from one sample, sequenced in a study of cytomegalovirus exposure and HLA in healthy donors. In the PCR, 60 Vbeta and 13 Jbeta primers were used. Data came from immunoSEQ multiplex PCR; TCRdb stores just in-frame clones and leaves some out. The sample lists more than 110,000 clones, about 85% occurring once. Sequences were obtained from PBMCs. The receptors shown here come from a female donor in good health and CMV-seronegative.

The rearrangement joins TRBV5-1 to TRBJ1-1, with D unclear. The CDR3 is made up of 14 amino acids. Trimming shortened V by 5 bases and J by 6 bases, and 17 bases separated the two germline ends. CDR1 is SGHRS and CDR2 is YFSETQ in the germline V gene. The CDR3 DNA reads as TGCGCCAGCAGGCGTGTTACCTATCAGGCTGAAGCTTTCTTT. Translated, it gives CASRRVTYQAEAFF.

The chain uses TRBV19 and TRBJ2-7; TRBD1 matches 7 bases. The CDR3 length is 15 residues. CDR1 is LNHDA and CDR2 is SQIVND in the germline V gene (reference sequence). V lost 3 bases, J lost 0 bases, and 5 bases stayed unmatched. CDR3 residues: CASSISDRDSYEQYF. The CDR3 region has the DNA TGTGCCAGTAGTATTTCCGACAGGGACTCCTACGAGCAGTACTTC. The complete variable domain, with remaining parts taken from reference TRBV19 and TRBJ2-7, reads DGGITQSPKYLFRKEGQNVTLSCEQNLNHDAMYWYRQDPGQGLRLIYYSQIVNDFQKGDIAEGYSVSREKKESFPLTVTSAQKNPTAFYLCASSISDRDSYEQYFGPGTRLTVT.

This chain joins TRBV25-1 and TRBJ2-7; TRBD2 matches at 7 bases. The J call may be mistaken, given a closer DNA end match to TRBJ2-1. The CDR3 is 14 residues long. In germline, CDR1 is MGHDK, CDR2 SYGVNS. The CDR3 bases are TGTGCCAGCAGTGACGGGGGGACTTACAATGAGCAGTTCTTC. Amino acids: CASSDGGTYNEQFF.

The chain recombines TRBV5-1 with TRBJ1-1, with 7 bases fitting TRBD1. Trimming removed 2 bases from V and 0 bases from J; junction bases left unmatched: 7. Germline V gene sequence: CDR1 SGHRS, CDR2 YFSETQ. The CDR3 has 16 residues. CDR3 loop: CASSLRAGGLNTEAFF. The CDR3 nucleotides read TGCGCCAGCAGCTTAAGGGCAGGGGGTTTGAACACTGAAGCTTTCTTT.

The rearrangement joins TRBV30 to TRBJ1-5, with D perhaps TRBD1 (6 bases). The CDR3 runs to 16 residues. CDR1 is GTSNPN and CDR2 is SVGIG in the germline V gene (reference sequence). Trimming cost V 0 bases and J 0 bases, with 12 bases left between them. The CDR3 nucleotides are TGTGCCTGGAGTGTACAGGGACTAGGTAGCAATCAGCCCCAGCATTTT. This translates into CAWSVQGLGSNQPQHF.

The chain uses TRBV7-2 and TRBJ1-3; D is undetermined. Germline V gene lookup returns CDR1 SGHTA and CDR2 FQGNSA. This CDR3 has 15 amino acids. The V end was cut by 1 base, the J end by 4 bases, with 11 bases between. This CDR3 reads CASSLVELVGNTIYF. The CDR3 DNA reads TGTGCCAGCAGCTTAGTCGAGTTAGTCGGAAACACCATATATTTT.

This rearrangement joins TRBV28 to TRBJ2-2, with TRBD2 as a possible D gene (5 bases). Germline CDR1 and CDR2: MDHEN and SYDVKM. Trimming took 8 bases from V and 2 from J, leaving 12 bases between them. This CDR3 has 14 residues. The CDR3, as DNA: TGTGCCAGCGTTTCGGGGATAAACACCGGGGAGCTGTTTTTT. Amino acids: CASVSGINTGELFF.

J is TRBJ1-1 and V is TRBV10-3, with a tentative D call TRBD1 (6 bases). With 2 bases removed from V and 3 bases from J, the gap between germline ends came to 10 bases. The germline gives CDR1 ENHRY, CDR2 SYGVKD. The CDR3 is 14 residues long. Here the CDR3 DNA reads TGTGCCATCAGTGAGGGGGGCTCGGACACTGAAGCTTTCTTT. Translated, it gives CAISEGGSDTEAFF.

This clone has just a few counts. The chain has TRBV5-6 and TRBJ1-2; D gene uncertain. The ends were cut back, 0 bases at V and 7 bases at J, with 13 bases in the middle. Per germline, CDR1 SGHDT and CDR2 YYEEEE. The CDR3 has 14 residues. The CDR3 coding sequence is TGTGCCAGCAGCTTGGCCGACGGAGCGGGTGGCTACACCTTC. It codes for CASSLADGAGGYTF.

The chain couples TRBV5-1 to TRBJ2-1; TRBD1 matches 9 bases. Germline V gene data show CDR1 as SGHRS and CDR2 as YFSETQ. CDR3 length: 17 amino acids. The ends lost 4 bases at V and 0 bases at J; junction bases unmatched: 8. The CDR3 spells CASSQRTGVGSYNEQFF. DNA for the CDR3: TGCGCCAGCAGCCAGCGGACAGGGGTGGGCTCCTACAATGAGCAGTTCTTC.